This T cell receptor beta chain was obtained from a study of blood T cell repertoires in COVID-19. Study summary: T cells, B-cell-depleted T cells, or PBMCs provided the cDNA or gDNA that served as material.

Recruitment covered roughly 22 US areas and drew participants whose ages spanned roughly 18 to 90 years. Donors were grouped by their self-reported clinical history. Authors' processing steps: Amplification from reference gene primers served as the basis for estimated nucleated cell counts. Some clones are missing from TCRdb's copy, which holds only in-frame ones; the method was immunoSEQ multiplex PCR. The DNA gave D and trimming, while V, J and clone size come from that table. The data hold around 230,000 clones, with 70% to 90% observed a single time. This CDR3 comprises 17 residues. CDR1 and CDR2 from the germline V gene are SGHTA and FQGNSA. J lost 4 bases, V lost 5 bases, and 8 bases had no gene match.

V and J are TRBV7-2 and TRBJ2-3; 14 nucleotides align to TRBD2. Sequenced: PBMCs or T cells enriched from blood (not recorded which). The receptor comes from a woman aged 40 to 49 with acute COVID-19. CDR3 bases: TGTGCCAGCAGCCTCGGACTAGCGGGGGGCCGGGCAGATACGCAGTATTTT. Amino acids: CASSLGLAGGRADTQYF.